A single sample is the source of the 9 T cell receptor beta chains below, sequenced in a study of CD8 T cells in ankylosing spondylitis. TCRdb ran MiXCR on the 5' RACE reads and lists one entry per CDR3 protein. The data hold about 350,000 distinct CDR3 sequences, with 20% to 25% observed a single time. Material for sequencing was blood, either unsorted or a sorted T cell fraction (not recorded which). Receptor source: a male donor with ankylosing spondylitis or in good health (not recorded which).

This chain joins TRBV7-6 and TRBJ2-2; D is uncertain. This CDR3 region has 16 residues. Trimming shortened V by 5 bases and J by 4 bases, and 17 bases separated the two germline ends. Germline CDR1 SGHVS, CDR2 FNYEAQ. DNA for the CDR3: TGTGCCAGCAGCCCCTCTTTGCCATACGGCACCGGGGAGCTGTTTTTT. Translation gives CASSPSLPYGTGELFF.

This rearrangement joins TRBV12-3 or TRBV12-4 to TRBJ2-7, with a tentative D call TRBD1 (5 bases). The CDR3 is 13 residues long. V was cut by 7 bases and J by 2 bases, with 12 bases left in between. CDR3 nucleotide sequence: TGTGCCAGCATGGGGCGATCCACCTACGAGCAGTACTTC. This encodes CASMGRSTYEQYF.

This chain uses TRBV20-1 with TRBJ2-3; possible D gene TRBD2, 6 bases. Germline CDR1 is DFQATT and CDR2 is SNEGSKA (reference sequence). This CDR3 has 14 amino acids. Trimming shortened V by 7 bases and J by 4 bases, and 18 bases separated the two germline ends. The CDR3 DNA sequence: TGCAGTGTTCCGGGACTTCTTGGGGCAGATACGCAGTATTTT. Its translation is CSVPGLLGADTQYF.

This chain joins TRBV29-1 and TRBJ2-1; D not resolved. The CDR3 is 12 residues long. Germline V lookup: CDR1 SQVTM, CDR2 ANQGSEA. The CDR3 loop is CRVPVGYNEQFF. Here the CDR3 DNA reads TGCAGAGTGCCGGTGGGCTACAATGAGCAGTTCTTC.

This clonotype was counted a few times. The rearrangement joins TRBV27 to TRBJ2-2; 7 nucleotides agree with TRBD2. The CDR3 loop spans 15 amino acids. V shed 7 bases and J 7 bases; nucleotides not matched to a gene: 12. Per germline, CDR1 MNHEY and CDR2 SMNVEV (reference sequence). CDR3 in amino acids: CASTQNPGGGGELFF. CDR3 in DNA: TGTGCCAGCACCCAAAACCCGGGGGGTGGCGGGGAGCTGTTTTTT.

The table lists this clonotype with a few counts. The chain uses TRBV29-1 and TRBJ2-1; tentatively, D is TRBD1 (6 bases). From germline, CDR1 is SQVTM and CDR2 ANQGSEA. The CDR3 totals 12 residues. V was pared by 7 bases and J by 4 bases, with 11 bases between. In DNA form, the CDR3 reads TGCAGCGGGGACATGAGTTACAATGAGCAGTTCTTC. Translated: CSGDMSYNEQFF.

This clonotype was seen only a few times. V usage is TRBV15 and J usage is TRBJ2-3; perhaps D is TRBD1 or TRBD2 (7 bases each). The germline gives CDR1 LNHNV, CDR2 YYDKDF (reference sequence). The germline V and J ends were trimmed by 0 bases and 6 bases, with 13 bases remaining between them. This CDR3 is 15 amino acids long. CDR3 coding DNA: TGTGCCACCAGCAGAGATCGGCAGGGGGGGGATACGCAGTATTTT. Translated, it gives CATSRDRQGGDTQYF.

The V gene is TRBV12-3 or TRBV12-4, the J gene TRBJ2-3, with TRBD1 as a possible D gene (6 bases). This CDR3 region has 14 residues. The V end lost 6 bases, the J end lost 2 bases, and 12 bases lay between the germline ends. The CDR3 DNA follows: TGTGCCAGCAGGGGTACAGGGATCACAGATACGCAGTATTTT. Translated, it gives CASRGTGITDTQYF.

This sequence joins TRBV12-3 or TRBV12-4 and TRBJ2-7; the match to TRBD2 covers 15 bases. V was clipped by 5 bases and J by 6 bases; unmatched bases: 5. The CDR3 sequence is 15 residues long. The DNA for the CDR3 is TGTGCCAGCAGTGTCGGACTAGCGGGGGGGGCCGAGCAGTACTTC. Amino acid sequence: CASSVGLAGGAEQYF.